The 32 T cell receptor beta chains below come from one sample, sequenced in a study of blood T cell repertoires in COVID-19 (dated by TCRdb to about 2020). Libraries were built with the immunoSEQ multiplex PCR assay. TCRdb holds this immuneACCESS table with in-frame rearrangements only. Some clones are missing; in checked studies, unresolved V genes explain under half, and the rest has no known cause. This sample is represented by 120,000 or so clones; 75% to 85% of them were singletons. In total, the top ten clones hold 30% to 45% of the sample. Input material: peripheral blood. The receptors shown here come from a man aged 40-50 years with active or convalescent COVID-19.

This rearrangement joins TRBV28 to TRBJ1-4; no clear D gene. This CDR3 has 10 residues. CDR1 MDHEN and CDR2 SYDVKM come from the germline V gene. V lost 8 bases and J 5 bases, leaving 3 bases between the germline ends. The CDR3 here is CASQNEKLFF. The CDR3 nucleotides are TGTGCCAGCCAGAATGAAAAACTGTTTTTT. The full variable domain, completed using reference TRBV28 and TRBJ1-4, is DVKVTQSSRYLVKRTGEKVFLECVQDMDHENMFWYRQDPGLGLRLIYFSYDVKMKEKGDIPEGYSVSREKKERFSLILESASTNQTSMYLCASQNEKLFFGSGTQLSVL.

This clone was detected a few times. The chain joins TRBV6-5 to TRBJ1-4; TRBD1 is a possible D gene (5 bases). Germline V gene data show CDR1 as MNHEY and CDR2 as SVGAGI. V shed 6 bases and J shed 3 bases, with 14 bases lying between them. The CDR3 spans 15 residues. The CDR3 loop reads CASSGLGAANEKLFF. For the CDR3, the DNA is TGTGCCAGCAGCGGCCTAGGGGCAGCTAATGAAAAACTGTTTTTT.

The rearrangement uses TRBV7-8 and TRBJ2-3; 10 nucleotides agree with TRBD1. This CDR3 comprises 16 residues. Germline lookup yields CDR1 SGHVS and CDR2 FQNEAQ. V gave up 4 bases and J gave up 4 bases; unmatched junction bases: 8. The CDR3 loop reads CASSSDRGRDPDTQYF. The CDR3 nucleotides are TGTGCCAGCAGCTCGGACAGGGGGAGAGATCCAGATACGCAGTATTTT.

J is TRBJ1-1 and V is TRBV3-1 (or the pseudogene TRBV3-2); 7 bases map to TRBD1. The junction had 4 bases not matched to a gene; V was cut back by 0 bases and J by 3 bases. The CDR3 spans 15 residues. Germline V gene sequence: CDR1 LGHDT, CDR2 YNNKEL (reference sequence). CDR3 sequence (DNA): TGTGCCAGCAGCCAAGAAACAGGGGATTACACTGAAGCTTTCTTT. Amino acid sequence: CASSQETGDYTEAFF.

This chain joins TRBV5-4 and TRBJ2-3; D gene uncertain. The germline V and J ends were trimmed by 0 bases and 0 bases, with 5 bases remaining between them. CDR1 SGHNT and CDR2 YYREEE come from the germline V gene (reference sequence). This CDR3 region has 14 residues. This CDR3 is CASSLDGSTDTQYF. CDR3 in DNA: TGTGCCAGCAGCTTGGACGGTAGCACAGATACGCAGTATTTT. The full variable domain, its missing parts supplied by reference TRBV5-4 and TRBJ2-3, is ETGVTQSPTHLIKTRGQQVTLRCSSQSGHNTVSWYQQALGQGPQFIFQYYREEENGRGNFPPRFSGLQFPNYSSELNVNALELDDSALYLCASSLDGSTDTQYFGPGTRLTVL.

J is TRBJ1-2 and V is TRBV10-3; the D is unclear. Per the germline V gene, CDR1 is ENHRY and CDR2 is SYGVKD. CDR3 size: 16 residues. V lost 4 bases and J lost 1, with 16 bases in between. Written as DNA, the CDR3 is TGTGCCATCAGTGGACAAAGTTCCGACCTTAACTATGGCTACACCTTC. It translates to CAISGQSSDLNYGYTF.

The V call is TRBV6-1, the J call TRBJ1-1, with D perhaps matching TRBD1 (6 bases). The CDR3 runs 15 residues. The germline V gene encodes CDR1 MNHNS and CDR2 SASEGT. V gave up 5 bases and J gave up 0 bases, with 13 bases separating them. CDR3: CASSSGQRMNTEAFF. In nucleotides, the CDR3 is TGTGCCAGCAGTTCCGGACAGCGCATGAACACTGAAGCTTTCTTT.

This chain connects TRBV5-1 to TRBJ1-1; possible D gene TRBD1, 5 bases. CDR1 is SGHRS, CDR2 YFSETQ, per germline. This CDR3 is built from 13 residues. With 5 bases removed from V and 0 bases from J, the gap between germline ends came to 8 bases. For the CDR3, the DNA is TGCGCCAGCAGGACAGAGTTGAACACTGAAGCTTTCTTT. This sequence encodes CASRTELNTEAFF.

Many counts were recorded for this clone. This chain connects TRBV25-1 to TRBJ1-1; TRBD1 might be the D (6 bases). Germline-derived CDR1 and CDR2 are MGHDK and SYGVNS. V was shortened by 8 bases and J by 0 bases, with 10 bases between the two germline ends. CDR3 size: 13 residues. The CDR3 here is CASRRTVNTEAFF. The DNA of the CDR3 is TGTGCCAGCCGACGGACAGTGAACACTGAAGCTTTCTTT.

This chain links TRBV29-1 with TRBJ1-1, with D maybe TRBD1 (6 bases). Germline CDR1 reads SQVTM; CDR2 reads ANQGSEA. CDR3 length: 12 residues. Trimming left V 6 bases short and J 3 bases short, with 11 bases between. Written as DNA, the CDR3 is TGCAGCGTCCTAAGACAGGACACTGAAGCTTTCTTT. Translation gives CSVLRQDTEAFF.

This rearrangement joins TRBV11-2 to TRBJ1-1; D call uncertain. CDR1 and CDR2 from the germline V gene are SGHAT and FQNNGV. The CDR3 extends over 15 amino acids. Deletions cut 5 bases from V and 0 bases from J, with 13 bases between. Here the CDR3 reads CASSARGRMNTEAFF. The DNA of the CDR3 is TGTGCCAGCAGCGCCAGAGGTCGGATGAACACTGAAGCTTTCTTT.

This clone showed up many times. The chain links TRBV3-1 (or the pseudogene TRBV3-2) to TRBJ2-1; the match to TRBD2 covers 13 bases. Unmatched junction bases numbered 1, after V lost 5 bases and J lost 6 bases. The germline V gene has CDR1 LGHDT and CDR2 YNNKEL (reference sequence). The CDR3 runs to 14 residues. Written as DNA, the CDR3 is TGTGCCAGCAGCTGGACTAGCGGGAGCAATGAGCAGTTCTTC. It codes for CASSWTSGSNEQFF.

V and J are TRBV11-1 and TRBJ2-5; 9 nucleotides line up with TRBD2. CDR3 length equals 16 residues. Unmatched junction bases numbered 12, after V lost 5 bases and J lost 5 bases. Germline CDR1 is SGHAT and CDR2 is FQDESV (reference sequence). The CDR3 DNA is TGTGCCAGCAGCCTTCGCTCGGTGCTAGCGGGGGAGACCCAGTACTTC. Its translation is CASSLRSVLAGETQYF.

This clone appeared a single time. The chain employs TRBV11-3 and TRBJ2-7; D is unclear. The CDR3 runs 13 residues. From germline, CDR1 is SGHNT and CDR2 YENEEA. Trimming left V 3 bases short and J 7 bases short, with 13 bases between. This chain's CDR3 is CASSFDAAREQYF. The CDR3 nucleotides read TGTGCCAGCAGCTTCGACGCAGCGCGTGAGCAGTACTTC.

Only one count was recorded for this clone. V is TRBV30 and J is TRBJ1-1, with 7 bases that match TRBD1. The V segment lost 7 bases and the J segment 7 bases; nucleotides outside the gene matches: 6. CDR1 and CDR2 (germline): GTSNPN, SVGIG (reference sequence). The CDR3 totals 11 residues. The CDR3 region is CALDRSNEAFF. As DNA, the CDR3 is TGTGCCTTGGACAGGTCTAATGAAGCTTTCTTT.

This clone was seen just once. The genes are TRBV7-2 and TRBJ2-7; TRBD1 aligns across 9 bases. Trimming took 4 bases from V and 3 from J; bases not matched to a gene: 4. The CDR3 sequence is 14 residues long. From germline, CDR1 is SGHTA and CDR2 FQGNSA. The CDR3 nucleotides are TGTGCCAGCAGCTACATGGGACAGGGCTACGAGCAGTACTTC. As protein: CASSYMGQGYEQYF.

V gene TRBV27 combines with J gene TRBJ1-1, with D maybe TRBD1 (5 bases). CDR3 length equals 14 residues. V was pared by 3 bases and J by 5 bases, with 13 bases between. Germline loops: CDR1 MNHEY, CDR2 SMNVEV (reference sequence). CDR3 residues: CASSFNAGGTEAFF. The DNA for the CDR3 is TGTGCCAGCAGTTTCAACGCGGGGGGGACTGAAGCTTTCTTT.

This chain connects TRBV4-1 to TRBJ1-1; D remains unclear. CDR1 is MGHRA, CDR2 YSYEKL, per germline. CDR3 size: 15 residues. Trimming shortened V by 5 bases and J by 3 bases, and 16 bases separated the two germline ends. CDR3: CASSSLGRGDTEAFF. The CDR3 DNA reads TGCGCCAGCAGCTCTTTAGGACGGGGAGACACTGAAGCTTTCTTT.

The V gene is TRBV7-9, the J gene TRBJ2-6, with a possible D match to TRBD2 (6 bases). Trimming cost V 5 bases and J 3 bases, with 11 bases left between them. The CDR3 consists of 15 residues. Germline V gene sequence: CDR1 SEHNR, CDR2 FQNEAQ (reference sequence). CDR3 sequence: CASSPGGDGANVLTF. The DNA for the CDR3 is TGTGCCAGCAGCCCAGGAGGGGATGGGGCCAACGTCCTGACTTTC.

About this clone: This sample also contains other DNA sequences that code for the same CDR3. The gene calls are TRBV10-3 and TRBJ1-1, with 7 positions matching TRBD1. The CDR3 is 15 amino acids. Per germline, CDR1 ENHRY and CDR2 SYGVKD. Trimming at V came to 3 bases and at J to 1 base, leaving 5 bases not matched to a gene. The CDR3, as DNA: TGTGCCATCAGTGAAGGGGGCGGTGGGAACACTGAAGCTTTCTTT. Translating it yields CAISEGGGGNTEAFF.

A note on this clone: This likely stems from a read error, as it lies one base from a far larger clone. This sample includes further DNA sequences coding for the same CDR3. The genes are TRBV19 and TRBJ1-1; 7 positions agree with TRBD1. The V gene's germline CDR1 is LNHDA and CDR2 SQIVND (reference sequence). The length of the CDR3 is 13 residues. Trimming cost V 3 bases and J 3 bases; bases outside gene matches: 1. The CDR3 nucleotides are TGTGCCAGTAGTATTGACAGGGACACTGAAGCTTTCTTT. This gives the protein CASSIDRDTEAFF.

The rearrangement links TRBV11-2 to TRBJ2-2; 9 bases are a match to TRBD2. V gave up 7 bases and J gave up 2 bases; unmatched junction bases: 5. Germline CDR1 reads SGHAT; CDR2 reads FQNNGV. The CDR3 runs to 15 residues. The CDR3 here is CASTAGGTNTGELFF. As DNA, the CDR3 is TGTGCCAGCACCGCGGGAGGGACAAACACCGGGGAGCTGTTTTTT. Filled out from reference TRBV11-2 and TRBJ2-2, the complete variable domain reads EAGVAQSPRYKIIEKRQSVAFWCNPISGHATLYWYQQILGQGPKLLIQFQNNGVVDDSQLPKDRFSAERLKGVDSTLKIQPAKLEDSAVYLCASTAGGTNTGELFFGEGSRLTVL.

This CDR3 is CASRRGTNEQYF. CDR3 nucleotides: TGTGCCAGTAGGCGGGGGACGAACGAGCAGTACTTC. V and J are TRBV19 and TRBJ2-7; 7 bases align to TRBD2. The V and J ends lost 6 bases and 5 bases, in that order; junction bases with no gene match: 4. Germline V gene data show CDR1 as LNHDA and CDR2 as SQIVND (reference sequence). This CDR3 has 12 residues.

This rearrangement joins TRBV10-2 to TRBJ1-2; the match to TRBD1 covers 7 bases. This CDR3 contains 14 residues. CDR1 and CDR2 from the germline V gene are WSHSY and SAAADI. After removal of 8 bases from V and 1 base from J, the junction contained 7 bases not matched to a gene. CDR3 sequence: CASGETGSNYGYTF. CDR3 DNA: TGCGCCAGCGGCGAGACAGGGAGTAACTATGGCTACACCTTC.

The chain is built from TRBV7-3 and TRBJ2-3; TRBD2 agrees at 7 bases. The CDR3 is 15 residues long. CDR1 and CDR2 (germline): SGHTA, FQGTGA. The J segment lost 2 bases and the V segment lost 8 bases, leaving 10 bases of the junction unmatched. This chain's CDR3 is CASGPGGYITDTQYF. CDR3 nucleotide sequence: TGTGCCAGCGGACCCGGGGGGTACATCACAGATACGCAGTATTTT.

This clone has more than one count but fewer than ten. V usage is TRBV7-2 and J usage is TRBJ2-7; TRBD2 is a possible D gene (5 bases). Germline V gives CDR1 SGHTA, CDR2 FQGNSA. Trimming took 4 bases from V and 6 from J, leaving 16 bases between them. CDR3 length equals 14 residues. As DNA, the CDR3 is TGTGCCAGCAGCTACTCTACTAGATTAGGCGAGCAGTACTTC. It encodes CASSYSTRLGEQYF.

The V call is TRBV4-2, the J call TRBJ2-3; 7 bases align to TRBD1. Germline V gene data show CDR1 as LGHNA and CDR2 as YNFKEQ. V was clipped by 9 bases and J by 1 base; unmatched bases: 7. The CDR3 runs to 14 residues. CDR3 sequence: CASTHRGGTDTQYF. The CDR3 DNA is TGTGCCAGTACCCACAGGGGAGGCACAGATACGCAGTATTTT.

V gene TRBV24-1 combines with J gene TRBJ2-5, with 10 bases identical to TRBD2. The CDR3 sequence is 16 residues long. Per germline, CDR1 KGHDR and CDR2 SFDVKD. The V gene end was trimmed by 1 base and the J gene end by 5 bases; junction bases not matched to a gene: 6. CDR3 loop: CATSDLASGSRETQYF. The CDR3 DNA follows: TGTGCCACCAGTGATTTAGCTAGCGGGAGTCGGGAGACCCAGTACTTC.

This chain links TRBV14 with TRBJ2-7; D is unresolved. The ends were cut back, 4 bases at V and 3 bases at J, with 7 bases in the middle. Per germline, CDR1 SGHDN and CDR2 FVKESK. This CDR3 is 12 amino acids long. CDR3 DNA sequence: TGTGCCAGCAGCCTCCTCAGCTACGAGCAGTACTTC. It encodes CASSLLSYEQYF.

The V call is TRBV5-4, the J call TRBJ2-2, with D possibly TRBD1 on 6 matching bases. Trimming took off 0 bases at V and 2 bases at J, with 11 bases between the two ends. Germline lookup yields CDR1 SGHNT and CDR2 YYREEE (reference sequence). The CDR3 is 16 residues long. CDR3 sequence reads: CASSLVTGLNTGELFF. Here the CDR3 DNA reads TGTGCCAGCAGCTTGGTAACAGGGTTAAACACCGGGGAGCTGTTTTTT.

The chain combines TRBV6-6 with TRBJ1-2, with 8 positions matching TRBD1. The CDR3 contains 14 residues. V lost 6 bases, J lost 6 bases, and 9 bases stayed unmatched. Looked up from germline, CDR1 is MNHNY and CDR2 is SVGAGI (reference sequence). The CDR3, as DNA: TGTGCCAGCAGCCACGGACAGGGCGACCATGGCTACACCTTC. It codes for CASSHGQGDHGYTF.

This chain uses TRBV19 with TRBJ2-3, with 9 bases lining up with TRBD2. This CDR3 contains 15 residues. The V segment lost 4 bases and the J segment 5 bases; nucleotides outside the gene matches: 7. Germline values: CDR1 LNHDA, CDR2 SQIVND (reference sequence). The CDR3 reads CASSKASGIRDTQYF. Written as DNA, the CDR3 is TGTGCCAGTAGTAAGGCTAGCGGGATCAGAGATACGCAGTATTTT.